The 13 T cell receptor beta chains below were found in one sample sequenced in a study of identical twins. TCRdb reanalysed the 5' RACE reads using MiXCR and keeps one entry per CDR3 protein. The table records around 690,000 distinct CDR3 sequences, 20% to 25% of them present only once. The data also belong to a second study, concerning T cells expressing NK-cell markers.

The sample consisted of PBMCs. The receptors come from a woman aged 18-30 years in good health.

This clonotype was seen repeatedly, ten times or more. The chain links TRBV4-3 to TRBJ2-1; D unresolved. The germline V gene has CDR1 LGHNA and CDR2 YSLEER. The CDR3 covers 14 residues. V dropped 0 bases and J dropped 9 bases, with 12 bases sitting between them. CDR3 DNA: TGCGCCAGCAGCCAAGAGGCGCCGGGTGGTGAGCAGTTCTTC. It specifies CASSQEAPGGEQFF.

V usage is TRBV25-1 and J usage is TRBJ2-2, with D possibly TRBD2 on 6 matching bases. The CDR3 sequence is 15 residues long. The germline V and J ends were trimmed by 2 bases and 6 bases, with 13 bases remaining between them. Germline CDR1 MGHDK, CDR2 SYGVNS. DNA for the CDR3: TGTGCCAGCAGTGAACCCCCCCCGGGGGCCGGGGAGCTGTTTTTT. It translates to CASSEPPPGAGELFF.

This clonotype was recorded only once. This rearrangement joins TRBV7-6 to TRBJ1-1, with D unresolved. The CDR3 is 15 amino acids. Trimming cost V 5 bases and J 3 bases, with 16 bases left between them. From germline, CDR1 is SGHVS and CDR2 FNYEAQ. This CDR3 is CASSPNPTFDTEAFF. CDR3 sequence (DNA): TGTGCCAGCAGCCCGAACCCGACATTTGACACTGAAGCTTTCTTT.

V and J are TRBV6-2 or TRBV6-3 and TRBJ1-5; 7 bases agree with TRBD1. The V gene end was trimmed by 2 bases and the J gene end by 0 bases; junction bases not matched to a gene: 16. This CDR3 comprises 20 residues. CDR1 is MNHEY, CDR2 SVGEGT, per germline. The CDR3 region is CASSYEVRQGTIHSNQPQHF. CDR3 nucleotides: TGTGCCAGCAGTTACGAAGTAAGACAGGGAACGATCCATAGCAATCAGCCCCAGCATTTT.

This clonotype was detected only a few times. CDR3 nucleotide sequence: TGTGCCAGCAGCCACCAAACAGGCGGCGCTGAAGCTTTCTTT. Residues: CASSHQTGGAEAFF. The V gene is TRBV14, the J gene TRBJ1-1, with D perhaps TRBD1 (5 bases). Germline V CDR1 and CDR2: SGHDN, FVKESK. Between the trimmed V and J ends, which lost 3 bases and 6 bases, there was a span of 14 bases. The length of the CDR3 is 14 residues.

The chain employs TRBV20-1 and TRBJ2-3; 7 bases align to TRBD2. With 3 bases clipped from V and 5 bases from J, the junction kept 8 bases outside the gene matches. The CDR3 is 14 amino acids. The V gene's germline CDR1 is DFQATT and CDR2 SNEGSKA (reference sequence). The CDR3: CSARPSGKIDTQYF. The CDR3 nucleotides are TGCAGTGCTAGGCCCAGCGGGAAAATAGATACGCAGTATTTT.

This clonotype has only a few counts. The chain is built from TRBV19 and TRBJ2-1, with 9 bases that match TRBD1. CDR3 size: 15 residues. J lost 1 base, V lost 6 bases, and 4 bases had no gene match. Per germline, CDR1 LNHDA and CDR2 SQIVND (reference sequence). CDR3 amino acids: CASSTGQGSYNEQFF. CDR3 nucleotides: TGTGCCAGTAGCACCGGACAGGGGTCCTACAATGAGCAGTTCTTC.

This clonotype has ten or more counts. The chain has TRBV7-8 and TRBJ1-5; tentative D call: TRBD1 (6 bases). The germline CDR1 and CDR2 sequences are SGHVS and FQNEAQ. Trimming stripped 3 bases from V and 12 bases from J, with 18 bases between. The CDR3 runs 14 residues. The CDR3 DNA follows: TGTGCCAGCAGCTTGATGCCCTCCGGACAGAACCAGCATTTT. Translated: CASSLMPSGQNQHF. Combining the CDR3 with reference TRBV7-8 and TRBJ1-5 gives the whole variable domain GAGVSQSPRYKVAKRGQDVALRCDPISGHVSLFWYQQALGQGPEFLTYFQNEAQLDKSGLPSDRFFAERPEGSVSTLKIQRTQQEDSAVYLCASSLMPSGQNQHFGDGTRLSIL.

The chain is built from TRBV29-1 and TRBJ2-1; D is undetermined. The V end lost 0 bases, the J end lost 3 bases, and 15 bases lay between the germline ends. Germline CDR1 and CDR2: SQVTM and ANQGSEA. CDR3 length equals 16 residues. The DNA for the CDR3 is TGCAGCGTTGAAGATACCCCTCAGACAAGCTACAATGAGCAGTTCTTC. Translated: CSVEDTPQTSYNEQFF.

V gene TRBV5-1 combines with J gene TRBJ2-7, with D possibly being TRBD2 (6 bases). The CDR3 sequence is 15 residues long. V was trimmed by 0 bases and J by 2 bases, leaving 12 bases between them. Germline values: CDR1 SGHRS, CDR2 YFSETQ. The DNA of the CDR3 is TGCGCCAGCAGCTTGGTAGTCGCGGGGACCTACGAGCAGTACTTC. This sequence encodes CASSLVVAGTYEQYF. The whole variable domain, remainder taken from reference TRBV5-1 and TRBJ2-7, is KAGVTQTPRYLIKTRGQQVTLSCSPISGHRSVSWYQQTPGQGLQFLFEYFSETQRNKGNFPGRFSGRQFSNSRSEMNVSTLELGDSALYLCASSLVVAGTYEQYFGPGTRLTVT.

This clonotype was counted a few times. This rearrangement joins TRBV20-1 to TRBJ1-1; a possible D gene is TRBD1 (5 bases). Per the germline V gene, CDR1 is DFQATT and CDR2 is SNEGSKA (reference sequence). The CDR3 sequence is 14 residues long. The V gene lost 3 bases and the J gene lost 8 bases, with 19 bases spanning the gap. CDR3 amino acids: CSASIRVATVEAFF. For the CDR3, the DNA is TGCAGTGCTAGTATAAGGGTGGCGACAGTAGAAGCTTTCTTT.

The CDR3 nucleotides are TGCGCCAGCAGCCAGGCTAGCGGGAGCTACAATGAGCAGTTCTTC. Encoded protein: CASSQASGSYNEQFF. The chain employs TRBV4-3 and TRBJ2-1; 10 nucleotides match TRBD2. The germline CDR1 and CDR2 sequences are LGHNA and YSLEER. The CDR3 is made up of 15 amino acids. The junction had 2 bases not matched to a gene; V was cut back by 3 bases and J by 3 bases.

This clonotype was seen only a few times. The gene calls are TRBV9 and TRBJ1-1; tentative D call: TRBD1 (5 bases). This CDR3 spans 15 amino acids. Trimming stripped 6 bases from V and 0 bases from J, with 15 bases between. Germline CDR1 is SGDLS and CDR2 is YYNGEE. This chain's CDR3 is CASNSGEKLNTEAFF. CDR3 DNA sequence: TGTGCCAGCAACTCGGGGGAGAAGCTGAACACTGAAGCTTTCTTT.